This TCR beta chain was captured in a study of cytomegalovirus exposure and HLA in healthy donors. The study, taken as a whole, reports: TCR beta sequences reportedly predicted most subjects' HLA-A and HLA-B alleles accurately. Researchers counted some 150 TCR beta chains as cytomegalovirus-associated. It was reportedly the case that the classifier diagnosed cytomegalovirus status with high specificity and sensitivity.

Comments on this clone: The antigen is undetermined.

PCR amplification relied on 60 Vbeta primers (plus 13 Jbeta primers). In the original processing: In a later analysis, the count reached roughly 80 million unique TCR beta chains, with about 10 million shared. Here immunoSEQ multiplex PCR was the method, and the copy in TCRdb shows in-frame clones only, minus some. V and J calls and clone size are as listed in that table; D and trimming were resolved from the DNA. Among about 140,000 clones listed, about 80% were seen once. V lost 1 base and J lost 7; bases outside the gene matches: 9. The CDR3 is 16 residues long. Germline lookup yields CDR1 LNHDA and CDR2 SQIVND (reference sequence).

The sequenced sample was PBMCs. The TCR sequence derives from a male donor in good health and CMV-seronegative. The chain joins TRBV19 to TRBJ1-2; the match to TRBD1 covers 10 bases. CDR3 coding DNA: TGTGCCAGTAGTATAGCCGGACAGGGGGTTCGAGGTGGCTACACCTTC. Translation gives CASSIAGQGVRGGYTF.